Listed below are T cell receptor beta chains from one sample, sequenced in a study of control samples from healthy donors and cancer patients. Clones were read by immunoSEQ multiplex PCR, and TCRdb kept only the in-frame ones, dropping some. Here the sample spans approximately 100,000 clones, roughly 92% being singletons. The specimen was blood. These receptor sequences come from a human donor in good health. The donor label of this sample is uncertain. The CDR3 runs from the conserved cysteine through the conserved F or W.

TRBV5-1 | CASSLADRAHTQYF
TRBV9 | CASSVDEAGAGSGANVLTF
TRBV11-2 | CASSHSRSNTIYF
TRBV6-5 | CASSYDGELFF
TRBV24-1 | CATSSGTPNAGGYTF
TRBV4-2 | CASSQEGGGFGYGYTF
TRBV9 | CASSVNLQETQYF
TRBV7-9 | CASSLDRGHSGYTF
TRBV20-1 | CSASRLAGDSTDTQYF
TRBV18 | CASSPRPANYGYTF
TRBV19 | CASNPTARTDTQYF
TRBV11-2 | CASSLGGTANYGYTF
TRBV6-6 | CASSVNPGQGNYGYTF
TRBV5-6 | CASSWGGLYNEQFF
TRBV19 | CASSLWDSPLHF
TRBV5-1 | CASSLQGSYNSPLHF
TRBV10-3 | CAISERPGGNSPLHF
TRBV7-8 | CASSPFDRALNQPQHF
TRBV24-1 | CATSERTGGIHEQFF
TRBV12-5 | CASGFGTAYGYTF